Sequencing of this TCR beta chain was carried out in a study of control samples from healthy donors and cancer patients. Deletions cut 3 bases from V and 8 bases from J, with 18 bases between. CDR1 SGDLS and CDR2 YYNGEE come from the germline V gene. The CDR3 is 15 amino acids. Here immunoSEQ multiplex PCR was the method, and the copy in TCRdb shows in-frame clones only, minus some. The repertoire consists of about 130,000 clones, with roughly 90% occurring once and the leading ten covering roughly 1.9%. The TCR comes from a man between 18 and 35 years old in good health. Sequences were obtained from blood. J is TRBJ1-5 and V is TRBV9, with a possible D match to TRBD1 (6 bases). Here the CDR3 reads CASSALGTRYEPQHF. For the CDR3, the DNA is TGTGCCAGCAGCGCTTTGGGGACACGCTATGAGCCCCAGCATTTT.